These 5 T cell receptor beta chains came from one sample sequenced in a study of shared clonotypes between healthy human individuals. Cells designated naive CD8 were CD45RO-negative and were positively selected for CCR7, with terminally differentiated effector memory CD45RA+ cells excluded. Using immunoSEQ multiplex PCR, the repertoire was profiled, and TCRdb retains in-frame clones only, with some absent. This sample carries over 2,000,000 clones, 93% of them seen once, and the ten largest clones take 1.5% to 2%. The material sequenced was naive CD8+ T cells from PBMCs. The receptors stem from a man younger than 30 in good health. Some clones in this sample may be carry-over from other donors' samples.

V and J are TRBV9 and TRBJ2-2; the match to TRBD1 covers 10 bases. Germline trimming cut 2 bases from V and 8 bases from J; bases unmatched to any gene: 9. This CDR3 comprises 16 residues. Germline CDR1 SGDLS, CDR2 YYNGEE. The DNA of the CDR3 is TGTGCCAGCAGCGTCTGGTCCGGGACAGGGGTTGGGGAGCTGTTTTTT. Its protein product is CASSVWSGTGVGELFF.

The rearrangement uses TRBV19 and TRBJ2-1, with a tentative D call TRBD1 (6 bases). Germline V gene sequence: CDR1 LNHDA, CDR2 SQIVND (reference sequence). The V end was cut by 5 bases, the J end by 2 bases, with 13 bases between. CDR3 size: 15 residues. CDR3: CASSPVAGAYNEQFF. The CDR3 nucleotides are TGTGCCAGTAGTCCGGTGGCAGGGGCCTACAATGAGCAGTTCTTC.

V gene TRBV7-8 combines with J gene TRBJ2-7; 7 bases agree with TRBD2. The CDR3 consists of 16 residues. Per germline, CDR1 SGHVS and CDR2 FQNEAQ. The J segment lost 3 bases and the V segment lost 1 base, leaving 9 bases of the junction unmatched. CDR3 in DNA: TGTGCCAGCAGCTTAGGTCTAGCGGTGGGGGTCTACGAGCAGTACTTC. The encoded protein is CASSLGLAVGVYEQYF. The whole variable domain, filled in from reference TRBV7-8 and TRBJ2-7, reads GAGVSQSPRYKVAKRGQDVALRCDPISGHVSLFWYQQALGQGPEFLTYFQNEAQLDKSGLPSDRFFAERPEGSVSTLKIQRTQQEDSAVYLCASSLGLAVGVYEQYFGPGTRLTVT.

The chain employs TRBV28 and TRBJ1-5; D uncertain. The CDR3 is made up of 13 amino acids. Germline values: CDR1 MDHEN, CDR2 SYDVKM. The V end was cut by 6 bases, the J end by 9 bases, with 15 bases between. Written as DNA, the CDR3 is TGTGCCAGCAGCCCTCTGAGGCCCGGGCCCCAGCATTTT. Amino acid sequence: CASSPLRPGPQHF.

The chain couples TRBV27 to TRBJ2-7; D perhaps matches TRBD2 (5 bases). The V gene's germline CDR1 is MNHEY and CDR2 SMNVEV (reference sequence). The CDR3 sequence is 15 residues long. The V and J ends lost 4 bases and 6 bases respectively, with 19 bases between them. For the CDR3, the DNA is TGTGCCAGCAGTTCCTCCCTACTAGGATTGCGCGAGCAGTACTTC. Its protein product is CASSSSLLGLREQYF.